Below, one T cell receptor (beta chain) is given with its context. CDR1 and CDR2 from the germline V gene are MDHEN and SYDVKM. The CDR3 totals 15 residues. Trimming removed 8 bases from V and 1 base from J; junction bases left unmatched: 10. These data belong to a study of T cells in Graves' hyperthyroidism and ophthalmopathy. The investigators amplified TCR beta CDR3 regions from RNA transcripts. The HTBI primer set was used in a first-round RT-PCR of the TCR CDR3. TCRdb fed the multiplex PCR reads into MiXCR, producing one record per CDR3 protein. The sample has some 580,000 distinct CDR3 sequences; around 16% are singletons. PBMCs were obtained from 10 ml fresh peripheral blood.

The gene calls are TRBV28 and TRBJ2-7; 8 bases match TRBD1. This clonotype was sampled from a woman aged 40 to 50 with Graves' ophthalmopathy. The sequenced sample was blood. The DNA of the CDR3 is TGTGCCAGCCTAACCGAGACAGGGGCTTCCTACGAGCAGTACTTC. This codes for CASLTETGASYEQYF.